This T cell receptor beta chain was profiled in a study of chemoradiotherapy in HPV16-positive cancers. Study-wide results and caveats: During treatment, candidate HPV-specific clones and E7-related motifs expanded in tumor.

This table comes from immunoSEQ multiplex PCR, and its TCRdb copy is limited to in-frame clones, with some not included. The table records around 8,800 clones, approximately 85% of them present only once. Worth noting for this clone: Its antigen is still unknown.

This TCR derives from a human donor with HPV-associated anogenital cancer. Here the sequenced sample was tumor tissue, taken from a patient who underwent chemoradiotherapy.

CDR3: CASSGLLYHGYTF. The CDR3 DNA reads as TGTGCCAGCTCGGGACTGCTTTATCACGGCTACACCTTC. This chain joins TRBV25-1 and TRBJ1-2; a weak D match, TRBD1 (5 bases). The CDR3 totals 13 residues. V lost 8 bases to trimming and J lost 8 bases, with 18 bases between them. Germline CDR1 is MGHDK and CDR2 is SYGVNS.